This record concerns one T cell receptor (beta chain) sequence. Sequencing was performed with immunoSEQ multiplex PCR; in TCRdb, only in-frame clones are kept and a portion is missing. Of about 210,000 clones in the sample, 89% are singletons; the top ten hold about 5%. The data were obtained in a study of blood T cell repertoires in COVID-19. Study-level information: In each case, the material was cDNA or gDNA derived from T cells, B-cell-depleted T cells, or PBMCs.

The CDR3 has 17 amino acids. The germline gives CDR1 SGHKS, CDR2 YYEKEE (reference sequence). V was trimmed by 2 bases and J by 7 bases, leaving 22 bases between them. The rearrangement uses TRBV5-5 and TRBJ2-1; D is possibly TRBD2 (5 bases). Sequencing was carried out using peripheral blood. The origin of this receptor is a woman in her thirties or forties with acute or convalescent COVID-19. This CDR3 is CASSLTSGGQGKNEQFF. The DNA for the CDR3 is TGTGCCAGCAGCTTAACCTCGGGCGGGCAAGGGAAGAATGAGCAGTTCTTC.